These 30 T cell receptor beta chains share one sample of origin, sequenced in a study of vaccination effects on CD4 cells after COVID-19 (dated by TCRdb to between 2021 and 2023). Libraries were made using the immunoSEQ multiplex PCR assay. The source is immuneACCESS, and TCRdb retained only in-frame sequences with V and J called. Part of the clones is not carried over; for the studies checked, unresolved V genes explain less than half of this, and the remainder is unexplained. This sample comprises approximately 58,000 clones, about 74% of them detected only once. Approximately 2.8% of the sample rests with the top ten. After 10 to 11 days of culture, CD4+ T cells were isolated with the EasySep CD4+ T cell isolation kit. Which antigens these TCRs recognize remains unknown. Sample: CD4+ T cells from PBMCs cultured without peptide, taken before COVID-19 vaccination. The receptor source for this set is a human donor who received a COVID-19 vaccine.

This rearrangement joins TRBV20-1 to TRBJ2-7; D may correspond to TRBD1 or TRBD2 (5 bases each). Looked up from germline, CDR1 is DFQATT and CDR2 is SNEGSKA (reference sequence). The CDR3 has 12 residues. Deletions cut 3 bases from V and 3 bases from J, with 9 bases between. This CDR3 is CSASLGDYEQYV. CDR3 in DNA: TGCAGTGCTAGTTTGGGGGACTACGAGCAGTACGTC.

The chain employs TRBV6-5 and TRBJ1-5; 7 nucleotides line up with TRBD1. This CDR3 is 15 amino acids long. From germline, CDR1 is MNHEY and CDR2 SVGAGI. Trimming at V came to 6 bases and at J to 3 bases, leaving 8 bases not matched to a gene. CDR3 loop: CASSHNRGLNQPQHF. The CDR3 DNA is TGTGCCAGCAGCCATAACAGGGGCCTCAATCAGCCCCAGCATTTT.

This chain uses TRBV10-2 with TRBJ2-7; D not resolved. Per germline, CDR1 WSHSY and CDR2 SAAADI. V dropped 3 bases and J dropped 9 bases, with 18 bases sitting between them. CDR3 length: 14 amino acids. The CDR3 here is CASSERAALIGQYV. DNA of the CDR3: TGCGCCAGCAGTGAACGGGCCGCCCTCATCGGGCAGTACGTC.

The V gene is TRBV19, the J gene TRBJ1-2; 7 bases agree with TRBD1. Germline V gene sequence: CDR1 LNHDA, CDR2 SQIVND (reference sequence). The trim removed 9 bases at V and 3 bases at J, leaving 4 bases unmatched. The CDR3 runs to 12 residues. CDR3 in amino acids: CASRQGDYGYTF. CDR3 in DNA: TGTGCCAGCCGACAGGGCGACTATGGCTACACCTTC.

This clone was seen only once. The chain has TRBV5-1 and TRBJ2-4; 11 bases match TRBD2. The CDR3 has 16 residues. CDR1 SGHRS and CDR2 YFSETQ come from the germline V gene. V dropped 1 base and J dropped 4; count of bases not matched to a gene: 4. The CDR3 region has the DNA TGCGCCAGCAGCTTGACTAGCGGGGGATCAAAAAACATTCAGTACTTC. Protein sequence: CASSLTSGGSKNIQYF.

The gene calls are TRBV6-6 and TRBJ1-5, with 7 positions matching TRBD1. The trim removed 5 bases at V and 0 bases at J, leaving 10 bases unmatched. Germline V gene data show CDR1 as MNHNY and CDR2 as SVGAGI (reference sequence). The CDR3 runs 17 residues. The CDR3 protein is CASSRGRDSSSNQPQHF. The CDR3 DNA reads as TGTGCCAGCAGTCGAGGCAGGGACAGCAGTAGCAATCAGCCCCAGCATTTT.

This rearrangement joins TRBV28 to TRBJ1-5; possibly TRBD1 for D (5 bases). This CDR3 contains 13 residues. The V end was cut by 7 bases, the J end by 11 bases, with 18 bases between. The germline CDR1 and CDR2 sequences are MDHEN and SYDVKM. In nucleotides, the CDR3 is TGTGCCAGCACTACATCGGGGGGAAGGGCCCAGCATTTT. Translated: CASTTSGGRAQHF.

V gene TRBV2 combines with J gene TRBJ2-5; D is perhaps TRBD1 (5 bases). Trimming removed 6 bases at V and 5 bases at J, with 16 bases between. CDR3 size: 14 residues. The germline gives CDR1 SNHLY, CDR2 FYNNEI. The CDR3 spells CASSERGSRETQYF. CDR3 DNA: TGTGCCAGCAGCGAAAGGGGCAGTCGGGAGACCCAGTACTTC. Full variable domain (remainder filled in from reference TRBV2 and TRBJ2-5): EPEVTQTPSHQVTQMGQEVILRCVPISNHLYFYWYRQILGQKVEFLVSFYNNEISEKSEIFDDQFSVERPDGSNFTLKIRSTKLEDSAMYFCASSERGSRETQYFGPGTRLLVL.

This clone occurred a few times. This chain's CDR3 is CATGGEVRRGYTF. The CDR3 coding sequence is TGTGCCACCGGTGGGGAGGTACGTCGCGGCTACACCTTC. The rearrangement links TRBV5-4 to TRBJ1-2; D is undetermined. Germline loops: CDR1 SGHNT, CDR2 YYREEE (reference sequence). The CDR3 spans 13 residues. Trimming pared 9 bases from V and 8 bases from J, leaving 20 bases between.

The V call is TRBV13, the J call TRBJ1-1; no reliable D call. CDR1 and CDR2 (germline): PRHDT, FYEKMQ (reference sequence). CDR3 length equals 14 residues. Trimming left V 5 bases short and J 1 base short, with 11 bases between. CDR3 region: CASSRSGRNTEAFF. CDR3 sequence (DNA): TGTGCCAGCAGCCGGTCGGGGAGGAACACTGAAGCTTTCTTT.

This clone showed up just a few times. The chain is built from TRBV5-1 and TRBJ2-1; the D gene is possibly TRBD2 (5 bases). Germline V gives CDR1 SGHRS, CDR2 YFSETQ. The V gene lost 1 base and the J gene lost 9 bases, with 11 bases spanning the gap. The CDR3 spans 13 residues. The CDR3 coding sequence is TGCGCCAGCAGCTTGCGAGGGCCCAGTGAGCAGTTCTTC. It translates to CASSLRGPSEQFF.

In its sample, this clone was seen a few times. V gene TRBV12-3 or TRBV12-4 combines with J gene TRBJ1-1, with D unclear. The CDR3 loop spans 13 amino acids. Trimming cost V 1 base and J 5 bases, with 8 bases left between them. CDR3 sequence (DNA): TGTGCCAGCAGTTTAGACGCGGGAACTGAAGCTTTCTTT. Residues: CASSLDAGTEAFF.

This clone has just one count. The CDR3 DNA sequence: TGCAGCGTTGAAGTCGAGGCGCGATTATATTTT. The encoded protein is CSVEVEARLYF. The chain recombines TRBV29-1 with TRBJ1-3, with D unresolved. The germline V and J ends were trimmed by 1 base and 14 bases, with 12 bases remaining between them. The CDR3 loop spans 11 amino acids. Looked up from germline, CDR1 is SQVTM and CDR2 is ANQGSEA.

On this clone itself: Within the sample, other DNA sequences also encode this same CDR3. The CDR3 DNA sequence: TGTGCCAGCAGCCAAGGAAGAGAGACCCAGTACTTC. Protein sequence: CASSQGRETQYF. The V gene is TRBV3-1 (or the pseudogene TRBV3-2), the J gene TRBJ2-5; D remains unclear. V lost 1 base to trimming and J lost 4 bases, with 4 bases between them. This CDR3 is 12 amino acids long. CDR1 and CDR2 from the germline V gene are LGHDT and YNNKEL (reference sequence).

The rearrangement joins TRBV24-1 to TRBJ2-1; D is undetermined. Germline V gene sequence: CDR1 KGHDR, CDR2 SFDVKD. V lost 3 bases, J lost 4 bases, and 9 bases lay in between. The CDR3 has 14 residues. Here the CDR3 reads CATSDALIYNEQFF. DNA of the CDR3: TGTGCCACCAGTGATGCCCTTATTTACAATGAGCAGTTCTTC.

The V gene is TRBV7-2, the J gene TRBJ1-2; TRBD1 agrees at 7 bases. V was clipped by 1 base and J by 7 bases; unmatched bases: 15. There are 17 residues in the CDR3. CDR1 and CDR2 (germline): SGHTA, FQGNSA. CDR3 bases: TGTGCCAGCAGCTTAGGACTAAGACAGGGAGGCTCGTTTGGCTACACCTTC. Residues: CASSLGLRQGGSFGYTF.

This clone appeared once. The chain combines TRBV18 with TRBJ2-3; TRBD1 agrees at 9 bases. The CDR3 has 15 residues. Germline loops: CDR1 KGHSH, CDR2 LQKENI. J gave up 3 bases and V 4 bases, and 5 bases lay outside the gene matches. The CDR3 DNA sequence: TGTGCCAGCTCACAGACAGGGGGGTTTACAGATACGCAGTATTTT. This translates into CASSQTGGFTDTQYF.

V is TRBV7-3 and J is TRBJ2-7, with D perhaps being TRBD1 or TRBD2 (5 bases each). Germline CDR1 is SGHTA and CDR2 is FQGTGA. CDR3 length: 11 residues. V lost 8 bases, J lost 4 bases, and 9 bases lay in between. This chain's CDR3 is CASAGGYEQYV. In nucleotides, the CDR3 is TGTGCCAGCGCTGGGGGTTACGAGCAGTACGTC.

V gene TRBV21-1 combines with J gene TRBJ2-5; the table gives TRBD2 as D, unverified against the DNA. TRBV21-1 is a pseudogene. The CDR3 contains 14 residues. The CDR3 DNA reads TGTGCCAGCATGGAGGGACTAGCGGGGGAGACCCAGTACTTC. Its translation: CASMEGLAGETQYF.

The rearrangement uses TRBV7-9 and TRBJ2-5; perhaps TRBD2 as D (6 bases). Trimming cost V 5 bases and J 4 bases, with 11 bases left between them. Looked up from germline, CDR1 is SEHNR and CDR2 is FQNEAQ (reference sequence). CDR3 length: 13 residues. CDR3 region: CASSLTRGETQYF. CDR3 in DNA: TGTGCCAGCAGCCTGACTAGAGGAGAGACCCAGTACTTC.

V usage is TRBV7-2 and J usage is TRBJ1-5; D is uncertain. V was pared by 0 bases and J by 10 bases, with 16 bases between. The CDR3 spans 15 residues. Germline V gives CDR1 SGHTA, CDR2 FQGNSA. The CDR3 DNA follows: TGTGCCAGCAGCTTAGCGGAGCGACGATCTCTCCCCCAGCATTTT. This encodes CASSLAERRSLPQHF.

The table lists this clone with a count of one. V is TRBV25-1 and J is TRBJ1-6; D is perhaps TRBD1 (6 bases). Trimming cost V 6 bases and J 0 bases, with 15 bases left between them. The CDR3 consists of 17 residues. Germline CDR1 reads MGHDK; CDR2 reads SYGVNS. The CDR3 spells CASSPVQGSSYNSPLHF. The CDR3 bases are TGTGCCAGCAGCCCAGTACAGGGAAGCTCCTATAATTCACCCCTCCACTTT.

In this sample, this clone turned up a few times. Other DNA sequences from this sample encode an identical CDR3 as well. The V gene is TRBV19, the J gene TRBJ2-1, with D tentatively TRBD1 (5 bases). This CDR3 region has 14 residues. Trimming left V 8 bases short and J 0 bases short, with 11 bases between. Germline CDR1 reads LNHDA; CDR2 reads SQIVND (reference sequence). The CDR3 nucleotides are TGTGCCAGTTCCAGACAGAGCTCCTACAATGAGCAGTTCTTC. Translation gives CASSRQSSYNEQFF.

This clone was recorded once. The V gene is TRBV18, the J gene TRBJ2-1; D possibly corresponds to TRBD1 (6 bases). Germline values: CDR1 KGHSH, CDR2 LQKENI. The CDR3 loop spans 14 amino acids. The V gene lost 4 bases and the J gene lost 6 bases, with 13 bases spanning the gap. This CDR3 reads CASSQRTGINEQFF. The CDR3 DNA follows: TGTGCCAGCTCACAGAGAACAGGGATCAATGAGCAGTTCTTC. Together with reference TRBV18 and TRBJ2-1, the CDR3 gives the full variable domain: NAGVMQNPRHLVRRRGQEARLRCSPMKGHSHVYWYRQLPEEGLKFMVYLQKENIIDESGMPKERFSAEFPKEGPSILRIQQVVRGDSAAYFCASSQRTGINEQFFGPGTRLTVL.

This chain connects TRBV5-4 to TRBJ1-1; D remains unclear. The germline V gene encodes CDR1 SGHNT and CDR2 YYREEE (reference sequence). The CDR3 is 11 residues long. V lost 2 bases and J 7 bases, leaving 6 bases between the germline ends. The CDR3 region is CASSFYYEAFF. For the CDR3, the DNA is TGTGCCAGCAGCTTTTATTATGAAGCTTTCTTT.

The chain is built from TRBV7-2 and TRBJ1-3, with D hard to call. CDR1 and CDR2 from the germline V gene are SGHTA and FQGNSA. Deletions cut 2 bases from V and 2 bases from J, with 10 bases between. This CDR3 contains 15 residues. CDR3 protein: CASSLRRVAGNTIYF. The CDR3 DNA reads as TGTGCCAGCAGCTTAAGAAGGGTGGCTGGAAACACCATATATTTT.

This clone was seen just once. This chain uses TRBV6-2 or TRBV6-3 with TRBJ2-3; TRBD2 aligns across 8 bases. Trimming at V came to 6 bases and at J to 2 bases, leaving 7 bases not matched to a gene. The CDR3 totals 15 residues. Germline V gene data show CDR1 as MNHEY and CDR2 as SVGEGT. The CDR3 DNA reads TGTGCCAGCAGCCGAGCGGGGGCCGACACAGATACGCAGTATTTT. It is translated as CASSRAGADTDTQYF.

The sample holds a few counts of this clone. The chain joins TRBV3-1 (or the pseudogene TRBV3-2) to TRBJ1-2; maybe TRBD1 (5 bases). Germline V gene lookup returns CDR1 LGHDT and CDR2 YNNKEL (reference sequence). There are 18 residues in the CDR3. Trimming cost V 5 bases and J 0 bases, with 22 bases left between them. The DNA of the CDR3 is TGTGCCAGCAGCAAACACATCGGGGAGACAGCTACTAACTATGGCTACACCTTC. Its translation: CASSKHIGETATNYGYTF.

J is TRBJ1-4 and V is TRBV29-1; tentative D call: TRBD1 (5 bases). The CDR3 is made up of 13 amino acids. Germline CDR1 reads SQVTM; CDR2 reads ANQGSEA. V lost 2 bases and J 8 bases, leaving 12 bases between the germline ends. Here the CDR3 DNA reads TGCAGCGTTGAAAGCAGGGAGAAAGAAAAACTGTTTTTT. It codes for CSVESREKEKLFF. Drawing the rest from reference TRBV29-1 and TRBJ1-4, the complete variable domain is SAVISQKPSRDICQRGTSLTIQCQVDSQVTMMFWYRQQPGQSLTLIATANQGSEATYESGFVIDKFPISRPNLTFSTLTVSNMSPEDSSIYLCSVESREKEKLFFGSGTQLSVL.

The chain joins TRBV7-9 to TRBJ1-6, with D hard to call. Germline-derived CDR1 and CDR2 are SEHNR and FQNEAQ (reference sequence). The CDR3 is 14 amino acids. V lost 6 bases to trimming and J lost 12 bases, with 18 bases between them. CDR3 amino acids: CASSITTGQRPLHF. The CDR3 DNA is TGTGCCAGCAGTATAACGACCGGTCAGAGACCCCTCCACTTT.